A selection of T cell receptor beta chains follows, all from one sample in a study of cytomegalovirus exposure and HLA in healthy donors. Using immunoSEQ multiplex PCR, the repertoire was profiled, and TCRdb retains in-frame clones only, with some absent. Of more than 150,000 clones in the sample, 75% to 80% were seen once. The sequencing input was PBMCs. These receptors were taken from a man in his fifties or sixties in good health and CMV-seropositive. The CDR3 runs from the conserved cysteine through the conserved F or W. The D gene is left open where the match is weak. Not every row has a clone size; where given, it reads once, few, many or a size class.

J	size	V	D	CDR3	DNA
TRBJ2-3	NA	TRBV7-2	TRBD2	CASSKGTSGGSSTDTQYF	TGTGCCAGCAGCAAAGGGACTAGCGGGGGGAGCAGCACAGATACGCAGTATTTT
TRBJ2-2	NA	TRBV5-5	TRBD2	CATQRGGSGGVTGELFF	TGTGCCACCCAGCGAGGAGGCAGCGGGGGGGTGACCGGGGAGCTGTTTTTT
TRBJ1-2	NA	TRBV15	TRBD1	CATSRDPGQTDGYTF	TGTGCCACCAGCAGAGATCCGGGACAGACGGATGGCTACACCTTC
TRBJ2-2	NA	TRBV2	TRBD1	CASGRQGAGELFF	TGTGCCAGCGGAAGACAGGGTGCCGGGGAGCTGTTTTTT
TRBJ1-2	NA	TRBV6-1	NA	CASSETGAHYGYTF	TGTGCCAGCAGTGAAACCGGAGCCCACTATGGCTACACCTTC
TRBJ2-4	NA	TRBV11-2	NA	CASSLLDPGAKNIQYF	TGTGCCAGCAGCTTACTAGACCCAGGGGCCAAAAACATTCAGTACTTC
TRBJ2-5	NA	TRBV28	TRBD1	CASSGDSRETQYF	TGTGCCAGCAGTGGGGACAGTCGGGAGACCCAGTACTTC
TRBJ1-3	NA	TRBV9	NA	CASSVAGMGNTIYF	TGTGCCAGCAGCGTAGCAGGGATGGGAAACACCATATATTTT
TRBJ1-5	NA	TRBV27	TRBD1	CASNNRGGNQPQHF	TGTGCCAGCAACAACAGGGGGGGCAATCAGCCCCAGCATTTT
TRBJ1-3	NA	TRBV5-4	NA	CASSLAGREGNTIYF	TGTGCCAGCAGCTTGGCAGGCAGGGAAGGAAACACCATATATTTT
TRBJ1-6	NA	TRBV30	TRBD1	CAWSAPPTTGGFNSPLHF	TGTGCCTGGAGTGCCCCCCCTACGACAGGGGGTTTCAATTCACCCCTCCACTTT
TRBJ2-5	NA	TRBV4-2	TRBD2	CASSQEEGGGVETQYF	TGTGCCAGCAGCCAAGAGGAGGGCGGGGGGGTGGAGACCCAGTACTTC
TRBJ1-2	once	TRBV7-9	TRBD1	CASSPLGGQGEGYTF	TGTGCCAGCAGCCCGCTCGGAGGGCAGGGGGAGGGCTACACCTTC
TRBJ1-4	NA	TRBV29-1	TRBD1	CSATGGREKLFF	TGCAGCGCAACAGGGGGACGGGAAAAACTGTTTTTT
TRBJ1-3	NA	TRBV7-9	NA	CASSPTQTIYF	TGTGCCAGCAGCCCGACTCAGACCATATATTTT
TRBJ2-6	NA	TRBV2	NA	CASSETDSGANVLTF	TGTGCCAGCAGCGAGACAGACTCTGGGGCCAACGTCCTGACTTTC
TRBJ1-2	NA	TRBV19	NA	CASSPPNYGYTF	TGTGCCAGTAGCCCTCCCAACTATGGCTACACCTTC
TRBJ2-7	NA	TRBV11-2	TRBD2	CASSFGGTGEQYF	TGTGCCAGCAGCTTCGGGGGGACGGGCGAGCAGTACTTC
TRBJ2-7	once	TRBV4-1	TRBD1	CASSHLGDRAYEQYF	TGCGCCAGCAGCCATTTAGGGGACAGAGCCTACGAGCAGTACTTC
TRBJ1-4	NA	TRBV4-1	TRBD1	CASSQIGTGTHEKLFF	TGCGCCAGCAGCCAGATCGGGACAGGAACCCATGAAAAACTGTTTTTT
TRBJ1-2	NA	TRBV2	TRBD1	CASRGQGLANYGYTF	TGTGCCAGCAGAGGACAGGGACTCGCTAACTATGGCTACACCTTC
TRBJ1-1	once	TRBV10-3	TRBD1	CAISGQGRSNTEAFF	TGTGCCATCAGTGGACAGGGAAGGAGTAACACTGAAGCTTTCTTT
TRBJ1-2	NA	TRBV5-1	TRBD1	CASSPGTGGSLTANYGYTF	TGCGCCAGCAGCCCCGGGACAGGGGGCTCTCTTACGGCTAACTATGGCTACACCTTC
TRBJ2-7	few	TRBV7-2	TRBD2	CASNLGGYEQYF	TGTGCCAGCAACTTGGGGGGGTACGAGCAGTACTTC
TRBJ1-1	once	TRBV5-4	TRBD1	CASSLGKGTVNTEAFF	TGTGCCAGCAGCTTGGGAAAAGGGACAGTGAACACTGAAGCTTTCTTT
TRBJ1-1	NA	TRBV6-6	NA	CASSPGLEAFF	TGTGCCAGCAGTCCAGGCCTAGAAGCTTTCTTT
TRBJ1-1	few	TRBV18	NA	CASSPQGMGNTEAFF	TGTGCCAGCTCACCTCAGGGGATGGGGAACACTGAAGCTTTCTTT
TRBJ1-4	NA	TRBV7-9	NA	CASAARAVREKLFF	TGTGCCAGCGCAGCCAGGGCAGTCCGGGAAAAACTGTTTTTT
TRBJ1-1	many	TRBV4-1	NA	CASSLGFSMNTEAFF	TGCGCCAGCAGCCTCGGGTTTTCAATGAACACTGAAGCTTTCTTT
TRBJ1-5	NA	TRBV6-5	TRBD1	CASSTGARGNQPQHF	TGTGCCAGCAGTACAGGGGCTAGAGGCAATCAGCCCCAGCATTTT
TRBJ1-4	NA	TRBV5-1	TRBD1	CASSGTGGLTNEKLFF	TGCGCCAGCAGCGGGACAGGGGGCTTGACTAATGAAAAACTGTTTTTT
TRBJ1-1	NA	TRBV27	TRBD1	CASSFLPTGETEAFF	TGTGCCAGCAGTTTTCTGCCCACAGGGGAAACTGAAGCTTTCTTT
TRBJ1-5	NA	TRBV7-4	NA	CASSLAPRSFIPNQPQHF	TGTGCCAGCAGCTTAGCGCCCAGGTCCTTTATACCCAATCAGCCCCAGCATTTT
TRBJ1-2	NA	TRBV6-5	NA	CATRENYGYTF	TGTGCCACGAGGGAAAACTATGGCTACACCTTC